The rows below give T cell receptor beta chains drawn from one sample of a study of cytomegalovirus exposure and HLA in healthy donors. The data were produced by immunoSEQ multiplex PCR, yet TCRdb's version contains in-frame clones alone and is incomplete. This sample has approximately 120,000 clones, with more than 60% found just once. Sample: PBMCs. These receptors were obtained from a woman between 50 and 59 years old in good health and CMV-seropositive. Both conserved end residues are part of each CDR3. A D gene is named only where the DNA matches it firmly. Not all rows give a size; the values are once, few, many and, for expanded clones, a class.

v_call	j_call	d_call	cdr3_length	clone_size	cdr3_aa	cdr3_nt
TRBV6-5	TRBJ1-2	TRBD1	14	-	CASSSDRVMGGYTF	TGTGCCAGCAGTTCCGACAGGGTTATGGGGGGCTACACCTTC
TRBV5-6	TRBJ1-3	-	15	-	CASSRRQFSGNTIYF	TGTGCCAGCAGCCGGAGGCAATTCTCTGGAAACACCATATATTTT
TRBV10-3	TRBJ2-5	TRBD2	17	-	CAIRPGALAGSGETQYF	TGTGCCATCAGGCCAGGCGCCCTAGCGGGGTCCGGGGAGACCCAGTACTTC
TRBV7-2	TRBJ2-5	TRBD1	15	-	CASSFNSGTEETQYF	TGTGCCAGCAGCTTCAATTCGGGGACAGAAGAGACCCAGTACTTC
TRBV19	TRBJ1-2	TRBD1	15	-	CASSSDRGRRYGYTF	TGTGCCAGTAGTTCGGACAGGGGGCGCCGGTATGGCTACACCTTC
TRBV6-5	TRBJ1-1	TRBD1	13	-	CASSYRDRAEAFF	TGTGCCAGCAGTTACAGGGACAGGGCTGAAGCTTTCTTT
TRBV29-1	TRBJ1-5	-	13	-	CSVSLDINQPQHF	TGCAGCGTGTCCCTGGACATCAATCAGCCCCAGCATTTT
TRBV30	TRBJ2-2	TRBD2	15	-	CAWSSASGDTGELFF	TGTGCCTGGAGTTCGGCTAGCGGGGACACCGGGGAGCTGTTTTTT
TRBV7-6	TRBJ2-2	TRBD2	15	-	CASSVGLAGARELVF	TGTGCCAGCAGCGTGGGACTAGCGGGGGCCCGGGAGCTGGTTTTT
TRBV11-3	TRBJ1-2	-	16	-	CASSPPRGDSSGGYTF	TGTGCCAGCAGCCCACCACGAGGGGACTCTTCTGGCGGCTACACCTTC
TRBV7-6	TRBJ2-2	TRBD2	15	-	CASSLGLANTGELFF	TGTGCCAGCAGCTTAGGACTAGCAAACACCGGGGAGCTGTTTTTT
TRBV6-1	TRBJ2-3	TRBD2	15	-	CASSESGGGTDTQYF	TGTGCCAGCAGCGAGAGCGGGGGGGGCACAGATACGCAGTATTTT
TRBV7-9	TRBJ2-1	TRBD2	17	-	CASSFSTSGSSYNEQFF	TGTGCCAGCAGCTTCTCGACTAGCGGGAGTTCCTACAATGAGCAGTTCTTC
TRBV7-8	TRBJ2-7	-	15	-	CASSLSQGFSYEQYF	TGTGCCAGCAGCTTAAGTCAGGGGTTCTCCTACGAGCAGTACTTC
TRBV2	TRBJ2-1	-	14	once	CASRAGGVYNEQFF	TGTGCCAGCAGGGCCGGGGGAGTCTACAATGAGCAGTTCTTC
TRBV7-2	TRBJ1-1	TRBD1	13	-	CASSFWDRGDGFF	TGTGCCAGCAGCTTTTGGGACAGGGGAGACGGTTTCTTT
TRBV7-2	TRBJ2-5	TRBD1	14	-	CASSLDRDQETQYF	TGTGCCAGCAGCCTTGACAGGGACCAAGAGACCCAGTACTTC
TRBV5-1	TRBJ2-1	-	15	-	CASSLVADSYNEQFF	TGCGCCAGCAGCTTAGTAGCGGACTCCTACAATGAGCAGTTCTTC
TRBV10-3	TRBJ2-5	TRBD2	15	-	CAISEMRAGGETQYF	TGTGCCATCAGTGAAATGAGAGCGGGAGGGGAGACCCAGTACTTC
TRBV5-6	TRBJ2-3	-	13	once	CASSPVYSDTQYF	TGTGCCAGCAGCCCTGTCTACTCGGATACGCAGTATTTT
TRBV30	TRBJ2-7	TRBD1	12	once	CAFRTGSYEQYF	TGTGCCTTCAGGACAGGGTCTTACGAGCAGTACTTC
TRBV6-6	TRBJ1-2	TRBD1	14	once	CASSYRTGADGYTF	TGTGCCAGCAGTTACAGGACAGGGGCGGATGGCTACACCTTC
TRBV2	TRBJ2-7	-	11	-	CASKVSGEQYF	TGTGCCAGCAAAGTTAGCGGCGAGCAGTACTTC
TRBV6-6	TRBJ2-1	-	13	-	CASSQDSYNEQFF	TGTGCCAGCAGCCAAGACAGCTACAATGAGCAGTTCTTC
TRBV11-2	TRBJ1-2	-	17	-	CASSPPAWTEGFYGYTF	TGTGCCAGCAGCCCCCCCGCTTGGACCGAGGGATTCTATGGCTACACCTTC
TRBV5-1	TRBJ2-1	-	15	-	CASSWDSSSYNEQFF	TGCGCCAGCAGCTGGGACTCGTCCTCCTACAATGAGCAGTTCTTC
TRBV30	TRBJ2-3	-	13	-	CAWSVRNTDTQYF	TGTGCCTGGAGTGTGCGGAACACAGATACGCAGTATTTT
TRBV18	TRBJ2-4	TRBD2	15	-	CASSPGPGRGNIQYF	TGTGCCAGCTCACCTGGACCAGGGAGGGGTAACATTCAGTACTTC
TRBV4-2	TRBJ2-2	TRBD2	16	-	CASSRLAGGGTGELFF	TGTGCCAGCAGCAGACTAGCGGGAGGGGGCACCGGGGAGCTGTTTTTT
TRBV7-2	TRBJ2-1	-	13	-	CASSLGLYNEQFF	TGTGCCAGCAGCTTAGGTCTGTACAATGAGCAGTTCTTC
TRBV10-3	TRBJ2-1	TRBD2	17	-	CAISGGGYGSSYNEQFF	TGTGCCATCAGTGGGGGGGGGTACGGGAGCTCCTACAATGAGCAGTTCTTC
TRBV11-2	TRBJ1-1	-	15	-	CASSLEPGGNTEAFF	TGTGCCAGCAGCTTAGAGCCGGGGGGTAACACTGAAGCTTTCTTT
TRBV6-4	TRBJ1-1	-	13	-	CASSNEEGTEAFF	TGTGCCAGCAGTAACGAGGAGGGGACTGAAGCTTTCTTT
TRBV2	TRBJ2-7	-	11	-	CASSGQYEQYF	TGTGCCAGCAGCGGTCAATACGAGCAGTACTTC
TRBV4-3	TRBJ1-2	-	13	-	CASSQGQTYGYTF	TGCGCCAGCAGCCAAGGACAAACCTATGGCTACACCTTC
TRBV4-2	TRBJ1-1	-	16	-	CASSQAGLSLNTEAFF	TGTGCCAGCAGCCAAGCAGGGCTAAGTCTGAACACTGAAGCTTTCTTT
TRBV6-1	TRBJ1-6	-	13	-	CASSEARRETLHF	TGTGCCAGCAGTGAAGCGCGGAGGGAAACCCTCCACTTT
TRBV5-8	TRBJ2-5	-	15	-	CASSLLGAVGETQYF	TGTGCCAGCAGCTTGCTTGGGGCGGTTGGGGAGACCCAGTACTTC
TRBV6-4	TRBJ2-6	-	19	once	CASSESGAGLFSGANVLTF	TGTGCCAGCAGCGAAAGTGGAGCGGGCCTCTTCTCTGGGGCCAACGTCCTGACTTTC
TRBV19	TRBJ1-1	-	13	-	CASSIQGITEAFF	TGTGCCAGTAGTATCCAGGGTATCACTGAAGCTTTCTTT
TRBV6-5	TRBJ1-1	-	13	-	CASSTGIRTEAFF	TGTGCCAGCAGTACAGGGATCCGCACTGAAGCTTTCTTT